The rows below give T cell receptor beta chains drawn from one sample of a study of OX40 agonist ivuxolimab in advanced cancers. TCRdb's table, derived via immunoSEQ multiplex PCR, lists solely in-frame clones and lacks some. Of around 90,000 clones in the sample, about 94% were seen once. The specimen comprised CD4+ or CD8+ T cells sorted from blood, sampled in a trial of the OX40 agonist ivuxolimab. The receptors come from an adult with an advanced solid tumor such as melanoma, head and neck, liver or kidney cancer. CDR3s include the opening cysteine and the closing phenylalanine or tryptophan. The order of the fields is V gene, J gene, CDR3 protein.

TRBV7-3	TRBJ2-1	CASSLSLNNEQFF
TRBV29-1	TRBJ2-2	CSATRAQNTGELFF
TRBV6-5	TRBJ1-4	CASSYGPGAREKLFF
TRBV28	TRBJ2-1	CASSLGLAKITQFF
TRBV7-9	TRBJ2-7	CASSRDSPYEQYF
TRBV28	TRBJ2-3	CASSPSGIRADTQYF
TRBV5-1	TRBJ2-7	CASSFPYGGRRNEQYF
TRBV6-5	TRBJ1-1	CASSYSNNVLTEAFF
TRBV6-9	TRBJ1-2	CASTPRDRAGYTF
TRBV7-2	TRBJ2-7	CASSLQGPTYEQYF
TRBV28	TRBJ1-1	CASSHRETEAFF
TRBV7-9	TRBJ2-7	CASSFALVGGSYEQYF
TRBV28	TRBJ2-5	CASSSPGQGLVETQYF
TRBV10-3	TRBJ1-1	CAISETQNTEAFF
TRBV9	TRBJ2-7	CASSPYAGYRSYEQYF
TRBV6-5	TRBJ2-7	CASTPSGSGEQYF